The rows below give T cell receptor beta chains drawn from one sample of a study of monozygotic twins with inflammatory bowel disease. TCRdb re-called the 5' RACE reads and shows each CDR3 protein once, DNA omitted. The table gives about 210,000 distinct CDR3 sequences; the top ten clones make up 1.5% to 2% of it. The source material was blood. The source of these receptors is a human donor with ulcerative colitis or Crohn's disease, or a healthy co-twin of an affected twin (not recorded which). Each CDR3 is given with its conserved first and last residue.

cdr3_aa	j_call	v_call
CASSQLAGANTGELFF	TRBJ2-2	TRBV3-1
CSATGSTNHYGYTF	TRBJ1-2	TRBV20-1
CASSYQDSAYEQYF	TRBJ2-7	TRBV6-5
CASRGTSGGARTDTQYF	TRBJ2-3	TRBV6-1
CASSGTYNTEAFF	TRBJ1-1	TRBV6-1
CASRVRGLQETQYF	TRBJ2-5	TRBV11-1
CASSPGQAEPQAFF	TRBJ1-1	TRBV18
CSARGSVQGAMNTEAFF	TRBJ1-1	TRBV20-1
CASSLGTTGELFF	TRBJ2-2	TRBV5-6
CSVVPSGNTIYF	TRBJ1-3	TRBV29-1
CASSPRGQTGYEQYF	TRBJ2-7	TRBV5-1
CASSSQGASGNEQFF	TRBJ2-1	TRBV5-1
CSVSGLPPLNTEAFF	TRBJ1-1	TRBV29-1
CASSVSTGAVTGELFF	TRBJ2-2	TRBV5-1
CASSSPVRDRANTEAFF	TRBJ1-1	TRBV27
CASSPRGLAGVRSYNEQFF	TRBJ2-1	TRBV18
CSAVGLPDVYEQYF	TRBJ2-7	TRBV29-1
CASSVARGRTDTQYF	TRBJ2-3	TRBV9
CASSRNTGLPDTQYF	TRBJ2-3	TRBV13
CSADRQVRDEQFF	TRBJ2-1	TRBV29-1
CASRPLRAPYEQYF	TRBJ2-7	TRBV5-1
CASTGTRFGNEQYF	TRBJ2-7	TRBV19
CASRGTLKNTEAFF	TRBJ1-1	TRBV4-1
CASSRGTSGMGLTDTQYF	TRBJ2-3	TRBV5-1
CASSPLGLLANYGYTF	TRBJ1-2	TRBV7-6
CASSLLGLEEGSPLHF	TRBJ1-6	TRBV12-3/TRBV12-4
CASRGLWDNYGYTF	TRBJ1-2	TRBV6-1
CSAPRTGSPEAFF	TRBJ1-1	TRBV20-1
CAISDISSYEQYF	TRBJ2-7	TRBV10-3
CASSPKNTGARGNEQFF	TRBJ2-1	TRBV18
CASSPGQYNEKLFF	TRBJ1-4	TRBV4-2
CASSLSRGQVFGTYEQYF	TRBJ2-7	TRBV5-4
CASSEPGGLGKAWTNTGELFF	TRBJ2-2	TRBV11-1
CASSEAGQDNEQFF	TRBJ2-1	TRBV6-1
CASRPPGQASNEQFF	TRBJ2-1	TRBV12-3/TRBV12-4
CASSYLGGDTEAFF	TRBJ1-1	TRBV6-5
CASGIMTPSGTEAFF	TRBJ1-1	TRBV6-1
CAIRTGQGAGGTEAFF	TRBJ1-1	TRBV10-3
CASSYNQGRNTIYF	TRBJ1-3	TRBV5-6
CASSLVGYGDSPLHF	TRBJ1-6	TRBV7-2
CASVFGTGSTDTQYF	TRBJ2-3	TRBV5-1
CASSSGQGTGELFF	TRBJ2-2	TRBV7-9
CASSQRGDGNTIYF	TRBJ1-3	TRBV3-1
CSARDTGTQPQHF	TRBJ1-5	TRBV20-1